This T cell receptor (beta chain) was observed in a study of tumor-infiltrating lymphocytes in primary liver carcinoma (dated by TCRdb to the late 2010s). Regarding the complete study: Hepatocellular carcinoma (four) or combined HCC and intrahepatic cholangiocarcinoma (one) was present in the five patients, who were three men and two women aged 30 to 69 years. TCRbeta repertoire sequencing, expression microarrays and whole-exome sequencing were combined in the study across five regions of each liver tumor, with adjacent normal tissue and blood also included. TCRbeta repertoire sequencing covered 35 specimens from 5 patients: 25 or so tumor regions, 5 adjacent noncancerous liver tissues and 5 peripheral blood samples. Repertoires from technical replicates were highly reproducible, with mean shared-clone rates near 0.89 and correlation coefficients above 0.95. The five patients had tumors staged T1-T3 N0M0, with maximum diameters ranging from about 4.2 to 11 cm. Each sample produced about 3.65 to 7.5 million productive TCRbeta reads, and read depth showed no significant difference between tissue types.

This clonotype was seen only a few times. Its antigen is not yet known. Its ends do not fully match the called genes, so a read error is possible. A constant-region primer and ProtoScript II reverse transcriptase were used to reverse-transcribe TCRbeta-specific cDNA from about 530 ng total RNA. TCRbeta libraries were built with three nested multiplex PCR rounds, a slightly modified ARM-PCR procedure. Each of the first two PCR rounds ran for 9 to 10 cycles using multiplex TRBV1-TRBV30 forward primers together with a Cbeta reverse primer. Sample barcodes and Illumina adapters were attached in a final 25-cycle PCR using Deep VentR polymerase. Before sequencing, amplicons of 200-500 bp were purified from gel using a QIAquick gel extraction kit. TCRbeta amplicons were sequenced on an Illumina HiSeq 2500 with 250-bp paired-end reads. Per the source publication's procedure: Reads were quality-trimmed with Trimmomatic v0.33, and paired reads were merged with FLASH v1.2.11 to recover full CDR3 sequences. V, D and J germline segments were assigned to the rearranged TCRbeta sequences using MiGEC v1.2.1b. Clonotype statistics and Shannon-Wiener diversity indices were computed with VDJtools v1.0.0. To cut down on sampling bias, every analysis after diversity analysis relied on just the 250 most abundant clonotypes from each sample. The raw public data were reprocessed by TCRdb itself: fastp quality trimming at Q25, MiXCR clonotype calling, in-frame beta chains only. A single entry per CDR3 protein holds the most common genes and DNA from its merged rows. It is TCRdb's table, rather than the study itself, that gives the V and J calls and clone size. In this sample the table shows around 79,000 distinct CDR3 sequences, roughly two thirds of which occur a single time. Jointly, the top ten make up roughly 28% of the sample.

The germline V gene yields SGHNT for CDR1 and YENEEA for CDR2. The CDR3 runs 12 amino acids, cysteine and phenylalanine included. The kept DNA is CDR3 alone, 36 bases in frame from the first base. The investigation overall reported the following: Repertoire overlap was found to be higher between tumor regions (mean roughly 35%) than between tumor-adjacent (roughly 17%) or tumor-blood (around 15%) pairs, consistent with antigen-driven expansion. Because the samples were bulk and unsorted, CD4+ and CD8+ T cell repertoires could not be compared. Only the TCR beta chain was sequenced, so true repertoire diversity is likely underestimated because unpaired alpha chains were not captured. A significantly larger repertoire fraction was made up by the top 250 clones in tumors than in blood (p = 0.039). Only 4 or 5 patients were included in the study, and the authors note that the findings should be validated in a larger study.

Total RNA and DNA were co-extracted from about 19-30 mg of bulk tissue with the AllPrep DNA/RNA mini kit, without cell sorting. Surgical resection was performed in China between November 2015 and March 2016 on four or five patients with histopathologically diagnosed primary liver carcinoma. At the time of sampling, the patients were treatment-naive and had chronic HBV infection. Fresh tumor and adjacent tissue pieces were bisected, with one half stored in RNAlater at -80 degrees C and the other half sent for histology. This sequence uses TRBV11-3 and TRBJ2-1; no D gene can be assigned with confidence. The clonotype was recovered from a man in his forties with primary liver carcinoma and hepatitis B virus infection. The sequencing input was tumor-adjacent normal liver tissue. The DNA reads as follows: TGTGCCAGCAGCTTAAACGCCAATGATCAGTTCTTC. Its coded protein is CASSLNANDQFF.